The entry below describes one T cell receptor (beta chain). The antigen is unknown. Trimming shortened V by 0 bases and J by 3 bases, and 15 bases separated the two germline ends. Germline V gene sequence: CDR1 MGHRA, CDR2 YSYEKL. CDR3 length equals 16 residues. Profiled with immunoSEQ multiplex PCR; TCRdb holds only in-frame clones, not every one. In the table there are about 45,000 clones, roughly 86% of which are singletons. This specimen comes from a study of T cell clones after liver transplantation. Notes on the study in general: Donor-reactive sequences fell more than third party-reactive ones, suggesting partial deletion. Graft donor-reactive T cells possibly entered the graft instead of undergoing deletion. Low donor cell numbers restricted donor-reactive repertoire measurement in a couple of subjects. Small, mixed patient groups and varying post-transplant times limit these conclusions.

The origin of this receptor is a human patient who received a liver transplant. Some T cells may be transferred from the graft donor. The chain carries TRBV4-1 and TRBJ2-7, with D perhaps TRBD2 (7 bases). Sequencing was performed on CD4+ T cells from blood, taken 24 months after liver transplant. The CDR3 sequence: CASSQEVAGANYEQYF. For the CDR3, the DNA is TGCGCCAGCAGCCAAGAGGTTGCGGGGGCCAACTACGAGCAGTACTTC.